The 21 T cell receptor beta chains below were found in one sample sequenced in a study of blood T cell repertoires in COVID-19. Sequenced by immunoSEQ multiplex PCR; TCRdb stores in-frame clones only, minus some. The table shows more than 150,000 clones, with around nine tenths occurring only once. Material: peripheral blood. The origin of the receptors is a woman between 65 and 79 years old with COVID-19, enrolled during active disease.

The J gene is TRBJ2-2, the V gene TRBV9, with D maybe TRBD2 (7 bases). V lost 4 bases to trimming and J lost 4 bases, with 17 bases between them. Germline loops: CDR1 SGDLS, CDR2 YYNGEE. The CDR3 is made up of 16 amino acids. This CDR3 is CASSSQAGHFTGELFF. The DNA of the CDR3 is TGTGCCAGCAGCTCCCAAGCGGGACATTTCACCGGGGAGCTGTTTTTT.

This chain uses TRBV6-5 with TRBJ2-7, with D tentatively TRBD2 (6 bases). This CDR3 spans 16 amino acids. Looked up from germline, CDR1 is MNHEY and CDR2 is SVGAGI. V lost 4 bases and J lost 3, with 19 bases in between. The CDR3 here is CASSSGGTEGVYEQYF. The CDR3 region has the DNA TGTGCCAGCAGTTCAGGAGGAACGGAGGGAGTCTACGAGCAGTACTTC.

The rearrangement links TRBV5-1 to TRBJ2-3, with TRBD2 matching over 7 bases. There are 15 residues in the CDR3. Germline CDR1 is SGHRS and CDR2 is YFSETQ. J gave up 0 bases and V 4 bases, and 5 bases lay outside the gene matches. For the CDR3, the DNA is TGCGCCAGCAGCCTAGCGGCCACTAGCACAGATACGCAGTATTTT. Its translation is CASSLAATSTDTQYF.

The chain employs TRBV6-2 or TRBV6-3 and TRBJ2-2; D might be TRBD1 (6 bases). This CDR3 has 16 amino acids. V lost 2 bases, J lost 3 bases, and 13 bases lay in between. Germline loops: CDR1 MNHEY, CDR2 SVGEGT. The CDR3 spells CASSYDGGGDTGELFF. The CDR3 nucleotides are TGTGCCAGCAGTTACGATGGGGGCGGCGACACCGGGGAGCTGTTTTTT.

V usage is TRBV6-5 and J usage is TRBJ1-2, with 8 bases aligning to TRBD1. This CDR3 region has 13 residues. V trimming: 4 bases; J trimming: 12 bases; junction bases outside the gene matches: 10. The V gene's germline CDR1 is MNHEY and CDR2 SVGAGI. The CDR3 region is CASSSGQGGSDTF. The CDR3 DNA follows: TGTGCCAGCAGTTCTGGACAGGGCGGGAGTGACACCTTC.

The genes are TRBV6-6 and TRBJ1-1, with D perhaps TRBD1 (5 bases). This CDR3 region has 12 residues. Germline-derived CDR1 and CDR2 are MNHNY and SVGAGI (reference sequence). Trimming took off 2 bases at V and 11 bases at J, with 12 bases between the two ends. CDR3 amino acids: CASSYRGSGAFF. The CDR3 bases are TGTGCCAGCAGTTACCGGGGGAGTGGGGCTTTCTTT.

The genes are TRBV18 and TRBJ1-2, with D perhaps matching TRBD1 (6 bases). CDR1 KGHSH and CDR2 LQKENI come from the germline V gene. Between the trimmed V and J ends, which lost 3 bases and 6 bases, there was a span of 11 bases. There are 13 residues in the CDR3. Here the CDR3 reads CASSPTGLDGYTF. The CDR3 nucleotides are TGTGCCAGCTCACCTACAGGGCTGGATGGCTACACCTTC.

The chain uses TRBV10-1 and TRBJ2-7; a possible D gene is TRBD1 (5 bases). V lost 0 bases and J lost 3, with 9 bases in between. CDR1 and CDR2 from the germline V gene are WNHNN and SYGVQD (reference sequence). The CDR3 runs 14 residues. The CDR3: CASSESDSRYEQYF. CDR3 coding DNA: TGCGCCAGCAGTGAGTCAGACAGCCGCTACGAGCAGTACTTC.

The V and J genes are TRBV2 and TRBJ2-3; D possibly corresponds to TRBD2 (5 bases). The CDR3 is made up of 15 amino acids. Trimming pared 6 bases from V and 0 bases from J, leaving 13 bases between. The germline V gene encodes CDR1 SNHLY and CDR2 FYNNEI. The DNA for the CDR3 is TGTGCCAGCAGCGGGGTCGGGCCTAGCACAGATACGCAGTATTTT. Encoded protein: CASSGVGPSTDTQYF.

This clone appeared once. V gene TRBV29-1 combines with J gene TRBJ2-1, with D possibly matching TRBD1 (5 bases). The CDR3 consists of 14 residues. Trimming cost V 2 bases and J 6 bases, with 14 bases left between them. Per germline, CDR1 SQVTM and CDR2 ANQGSEA. CDR3 in DNA: TGCAGCGTTGAATGGCCAGGGCGGCGCAATGAGCAGTTCTTC. It specifies CSVEWPGRRNEQFF.

The chain is built from TRBV7-2 and TRBJ2-1; a weak D match, TRBD1 (5 bases). V lost 5 bases and J 12 bases, leaving 14 bases between the germline ends. CDR3 length equals 12 residues. Germline values: CDR1 SGHTA, CDR2 FQGNSA. CDR3 nucleotide sequence: TGTGCCAGCAGCGCCTTGACAGCCCTGCAGTTCTTC. Protein product: CASSALTALQFF.

The chain is built from TRBV6-5 and TRBJ1-2; D unresolved. CDR3 length: 11 amino acids. V lost 2 bases to trimming and J lost 8 bases, with 6 bases between them. The germline V gene has CDR1 MNHEY and CDR2 SVGAGI. Here the CDR3 reads CASSYRLGYTF. The CDR3 DNA reads TGTGCCAGCAGTTACCGTTTAGGCTACACCTTC.

The chain uses TRBV20-1 and TRBJ2-7, with D uncertain. The CDR3 has 13 amino acids. Germline lookup yields CDR1 DFQATT and CDR2 SNEGSKA (reference sequence). V lost 3 bases and J lost 3, with 12 bases in between. Here the CDR3 reads CSASIGGHYEQYF. The DNA of the CDR3 is TGCAGTGCTAGTATAGGCGGCCACTACGAGCAGTACTTC.

This chain connects TRBV19 to TRBJ1-1, with D tentatively TRBD1 (5 bases). The germline V gene has CDR1 LNHDA and CDR2 SQIVND (reference sequence). The CDR3 loop spans 13 amino acids. The ends were cut back, 5 bases at V and 5 bases at J, with 12 bases in the middle. For the CDR3, the DNA is TGTGCCAGTAGTCCCGGGGGGAGAACTGAAGCTTTCTTT. Translating it yields CASSPGGRTEAFF.

The chain joins TRBV30 to TRBJ2-3; no definite D call. Trimming cost V 2 bases and J 3 bases, with 12 bases left between them. The CDR3 length is 14 residues. In germline, CDR1 is GTSNPN, CDR2 SVGIG (reference sequence). Written as DNA, the CDR3 is TGTGCCTGGAGTTTCGGCGGTGCAACAGATACGCAGTATTTT. Its protein is CAWSFGGATDTQYF.

The chain uses TRBV10-3 and TRBJ2-1, with a weak D call TRBD1 (5 bases). Trimming removed 2 bases from V and 5 bases from J, with 10 bases in between. The germline V gene encodes CDR1 ENHRY and CDR2 SYGVKD. The CDR3 is 14 amino acids. DNA of the CDR3: TGTGCCATCAGTGAGGGACAACCTAACAATGAGCAGTTCTTC. Protein sequence: CAISEGQPNNEQFF.

The V gene is TRBV2, the J gene TRBJ1-2; no reliable D call. The CDR3 loop spans 14 amino acids. V was cut by 6 bases and J by 0 bases, with 11 bases left in between. The germline V gene encodes CDR1 SNHLY and CDR2 FYNNEI. The CDR3 spells CASRLTDSNYGYTF. The CDR3, as DNA: TGTGCCAGCAGACTGACTGACTCTAACTATGGCTACACCTTC.

V usage is TRBV30 and J usage is TRBJ1-3, with D possibly TRBD1 on 5 matching bases. V was cut by 1 base and J by 3 bases, with 13 bases left in between. Germline CDR1 reads GTSNPN; CDR2 reads SVGIG (reference sequence). The CDR3 sequence is 15 residues long. The CDR3 nucleotides read TGTGCCTGGAGTGGTGATGGGGCGCTTGGAAACACCATATATTTT. Protein sequence: CAWSGDGALGNTIYF.

This sequence joins TRBV3-1 (or the pseudogene TRBV3-2) and TRBJ1-2, with D unclear. Germline V CDR1 and CDR2: LGHDT, YNNKEL (reference sequence). The CDR3 spans 13 residues. V was trimmed by 8 bases and J by 8 bases, leaving 18 bases between them. The CDR3 loop is CASRGGGILGYTF. As DNA, the CDR3 is TGTGCCAGCCGAGGAGGTGGTATTTTGGGCTACACCTTC.

J is TRBJ2-5 and V is TRBV5-1; the match to TRBD2 covers 7 bases. This CDR3 region has 15 residues. Losses at the gene ends were 4 bases for V and 2 bases for J; bases not matched to a gene: 8. Germline CDR1 is SGHRS and CDR2 is YFSETQ. The CDR3 bases are TGCGCCAGCAGCCCCCGCTGGCGGGGGCAAGAGACCCAGTACTTC. It yields the protein CASSPRWRGQETQYF.

This clone was seen a single time. Here the CDR3 DNA reads TGTGCCAGCAGTCCCCCCGGGGTCACAGATACGCAGTATTTT. Protein: CASSPPGVTDTQYF. The rearrangement joins TRBV28 to TRBJ2-3, with D tentatively TRBD2 (5 bases). Germline values: CDR1 MDHEN, CDR2 SYDVKM. Trimming removed 5 bases from V and 2 bases from J, with 11 bases in between. The CDR3 consists of 14 residues.